This TCR beta chain is from a study of patients and donors after allogeneic stem cell transplantation. MiXCR, applied by TCRdb to the RT-PCR reads, yields one record per CDR3 protein. The sample includes over 150,000 distinct CDR3 sequences, around 30% of them seen just once. The sequence was collected from a human donor who was either an allogeneic HSCT recipient or a stem cell or donor lymphocyte infusion donor (not recorded which). It is not recorded whose cells these are; they may come from a transplant donor. The sample consisted of blood, either unsorted or a sorted T cell fraction (not recorded which).

CDR3 nucleotides: TGCAGTTTCCTTAATCCTTTTCTCAGGGGGCAGGCTGAAGCTTTCTTT. This translates into CSFLNPFLRGQAEAFF. The chain recombines TRBV29-1 with TRBJ1-1, with 8 positions matching TRBD1. Germline V gene data show CDR1 as SQVTM and CDR2 as ANQGSEA. This CDR3 spans 16 amino acids.